This T cell receptor (beta chain) was found in a study of cytomegalovirus exposure and HLA in healthy donors. The PCR had 60 Vbeta and 13 Jbeta primers. Produced via immunoSEQ multiplex PCR; TCRdb's table is partial and in-frame only. Of fewer than 200,000 clones in the sample, over 60% were seen once. This clone has just a few counts. Germline CDR1 MDHEN, CDR2 SYDVKM. This CDR3 comprises 15 residues. V was pared by 6 bases and J by 7 bases, with 14 bases of the junction left unmatched. This sequence originates from a woman in her twenties or thirties in good health and CMV-seronegative. Sequencing was performed on PBMCs. This sequence joins TRBV28 and TRBJ2-7, with 8 bases matching TRBD2. The CDR3 region has the DNA TGTGCCAGCAGCTCCGTGATAGCGGGGCCCCTGGAGCAGTACTTC. The encoded protein is CASSSVIAGPLEQYF.